The 20 T cell receptor beta chains listed next were all sequenced from one sample in a study of Ad26.COV2.S vaccination and SARS-CoV-2 variants. This table comes from immunoSEQ multiplex PCR, and its TCRdb copy is limited to in-frame clones, with some not included. This sample has 400,000 to 500,000 clones, with approximately 88% found just once. Treatment meaning: some 20 received Ad26.COV2.S at low or high dose, single or two shots; about 5 received placebo; per-sample allocation not given. Each sample was drawn 63 days after the first injection (of vaccine or placebo). This material consisted of peripheral blood, taken in a trial of Ad26.COV2.S vaccine versus placebo. Receptor source: a person aged 18 to 59 who received the Ad26.COV2.S COVID-19 vaccine or a placebo.

The chain recombines TRBV6-2 or TRBV6-3 with TRBJ2-3; TRBD1 matches at 7 bases. Trimming at V came to 5 bases and at J to 4 bases, leaving 6 bases not matched to a gene. CDR1 is MNHEY, CDR2 SVGEGT, per germline. The CDR3 runs to 14 residues. This CDR3 reads CASSGQVFPDTQYF. The CDR3 coding sequence is TGTGCCAGCAGTGGACAGGTTTTTCCAGATACGCAGTATTTT.

The chain recombines TRBV28 with TRBJ1-2, with TRBD1 as a possible D gene (6 bases). With 7 bases removed from V and 2 bases from J, the gap between germline ends came to 14 bases. CDR1 is MDHEN and CDR2 is SYDVKM in the germline V gene. This CDR3 spans 14 amino acids. CDR3 region: CASNSPTGNYGYTF. Written as DNA, the CDR3 is TGTGCCAGCAACTCGCCGACAGGCAACTATGGCTACACCTTC.

The J gene is TRBJ2-5, the V gene TRBV6-1; D may be TRBD2 (6 bases). The V gene lost 0 bases and the J gene lost 6 bases, with 17 bases spanning the gap. The germline CDR1 and CDR2 sequences are MNHNS and SASEGT. The CDR3 spans 16 residues. The CDR3 loop is CASSEAWRGREQTQYF. The CDR3, as DNA: TGTGCCAGCAGTGAAGCTTGGAGGGGCAGGGAGCAGACCCAGTACTTC.

This clone was seen only a few times. V gene TRBV29-1 combines with J gene TRBJ1-2; a weak D match, TRBD1 (5 bases). The CDR3 totals 13 residues. CDR1 is SQVTM and CDR2 is ANQGSEA in the germline V gene. V lost 5 bases and J lost 6, with 16 bases in between. CDR3 amino acids: CSVRDREGDGYTF. For the CDR3, the DNA is TGCAGCGTTCGGGACCGAGAGGGAGATGGCTACACCTTC.

This clone was counted a single time. The CDR3 protein is CASSPPETYEQYF. The CDR3, as DNA: TGTGCCAGCAGTCCCCCAGAGACCTACGAGCAGTACTTC. This chain connects TRBV12-3 or TRBV12-4 to TRBJ2-7; D ambiguous. Trimming shortened V by 5 bases and J by 2 bases, and 10 bases separated the two germline ends. The CDR3 spans 13 residues.

V gene TRBV29-1 combines with J gene TRBJ1-4; a weak D match, TRBD1 (6 bases). The CDR3 contains 14 residues. CDR1 and CDR2 from the germline V gene are SQVTM and ANQGSEA. V was pared by 4 bases and J by 3 bases, with 12 bases between. In DNA form, the CDR3 reads TGCAGCGTTGCGCCGACAGGCTCTAATGAAAAACTGTTTTTT. It codes for CSVAPTGSNEKLFF. The whole variable domain, remainder taken from reference TRBV29-1 and TRBJ1-4, is SAVISQKPSRDICQRGTSLTIQCQVDSQVTMMFWYRQQPGQSLTLIATANQGSEATYESGFVIDKFPISRPNLTFSTLTVSNMSPEDSSIYLCSVAPTGSNEKLFFGSGTQLSVL.

J is TRBJ2-7 and V is TRBV4-1, with D possibly matching TRBD1 (6 bases). CDR3 length: 15 amino acids. Trimming pared 1 base from V and 3 bases from J, leaving 13 bases between. The germline V gene encodes CDR1 MGHRA and CDR2 YSYEKL. Here the CDR3 DNA reads TGCGCCAGCAGCCAAGTCTGGACAGTGGTCTACGAGCAGTACTTC. Its translation: CASSQVWTVVYEQYF.

The chain combines TRBV2 with TRBJ2-5, with 10 bases aligning to TRBD2. CDR3 length: 14 amino acids. V trimming: 11 bases; J trimming: 5 bases; junction bases outside the gene matches: 11. Per germline, CDR1 SNHLY and CDR2 FYNNEI. For the CDR3, the DNA is TGTGCCGGCCAGGAGCGGGGGGGCCGGGAGACCCAGTACTTC. Translation: CAGQERGGRETQYF.

The rearrangement joins TRBV7-8 to TRBJ2-7; unclear D gene. The CDR3 extends over 14 amino acids. Trimming removed 5 bases from V and 3 bases from J, with 14 bases in between. Germline V gene data show CDR1 as SGHVS and CDR2 as FQNEAQ. Written as DNA, the CDR3 is TGTGCCAGCAGCCCAAGAATACCGGGCTACGAGCAGTACTTC. Amino acid sequence: CASSPRIPGYEQYF.

V and J are TRBV7-8 and TRBJ2-7; D remains ambiguous. Germline loops: CDR1 SGHVS, CDR2 FQNEAQ. The germline V and J ends were trimmed by 1 base and 6 bases, with 4 bases remaining between them. The CDR3 runs to 11 residues. The CDR3 DNA is TGTGCCAGCAGCTTAGTCGGCGAGCAGTACTTC. It translates to CASSLVGEQYF. The full variable domain, in which reference TRBV7-8 and TRBJ2-7 provide the parts outside the CDR3, is GAGVSQSPRYKVAKRGQDVALRCDPISGHVSLFWYQQALGQGPEFLTYFQNEAQLDKSGLPSDRFFAERPEGSVSTLKIQRTQQEDSAVYLCASSLVGEQYFGPGTRLTVT.

Turning to this clone: A read error may account for a junction end that differs from germline. The chain employs TRBV3-1 (or the pseudogene TRBV3-2) and TRBJ2-2; D not certain. Germline lookup yields CDR1 LGHDT and CDR2 YNNKEL (reference sequence). The CDR3 has 15 amino acids. CDR3 nucleotides: TGCCTCCACCCCCGTAGGGCCGCGAACACCGGGGAGCTGTTTTTT. Protein sequence: CLHPRRAANTGELFF.

The rearrangement joins TRBV4-1 to TRBJ1-1; 8 bases align to TRBD1. V dropped 2 bases and J dropped 4; count of bases not matched to a gene: 18. From germline, CDR1 is MGHRA and CDR2 YSYEKL. The CDR3 extends over 19 amino acids. The CDR3 nucleotides are TGCGCCAGCAGCCAACCCACCTGGGGCAGGGGGCTAGGGAGCACTGAAGCTTTCTTT. Translating gives CASSQPTWGRGLGSTEAFF.

The chain joins TRBV6-5 to TRBJ2-3, with D perhaps TRBD2 (5 bases). The CDR3 is 13 residues long. CDR1 and CDR2 (germline): MNHEY, SVGAGI. Trimming took 2 bases from V and 6 from J, leaving 9 bases between them. CDR3 DNA: TGTGCCAGCAGTTACAGTCGCGGGGATACGCAGTATTTT. This codes for CASSYSRGDTQYF.

This chain links TRBV28 with TRBJ2-7; TRBD1 agrees at 7 bases. Germline V gene data show CDR1 as MDHEN and CDR2 as SYDVKM. The CDR3 contains 13 residues. The V segment lost 8 bases and the J segment 2 bases; nucleotides outside the gene matches: 6. This chain's CDR3 is CASGNRGAYEQYF. DNA for the CDR3: TGTGCCAGCGGAAACAGGGGTGCCTACGAGCAGTACTTC.

The J gene is TRBJ1-1, the V gene TRBV7-9; 11 nucleotides align to TRBD1. The CDR3 length is 14 residues. Germline V lookup: CDR1 SEHNR, CDR2 FQNEAQ (reference sequence). After removal of 5 bases from V and 3 bases from J, the junction contained 2 bases not matched to a gene. This CDR3 reads CASSGTGGDTEAFF. Here the CDR3 DNA reads TGTGCCAGCAGCGGGACAGGGGGGGACACTGAAGCTTTCTTT. Full variable domain (rest looked up from reference TRBV7-9 and TRBJ1-1): DTGVSQNPRHKITKRGQNVTFRCDPISEHNRLYWYRQTLGQGPEFLTYFQNEAQLEKSRLLSDRFSAERPKGSFSTLEIQRTEQGDSAMYLCASSGTGGDTEAFFGQGTRLTVV.

The chain recombines TRBV7-2 with TRBJ2-2, with TRBD2 identical over 9 bases. From germline, CDR1 is SGHTA and CDR2 FQGNSA. V lost 2 bases to trimming and J lost 4 bases; unmatched junction nucleotides: 14. This CDR3 comprises 19 residues. CDR3 in amino acids: CASSLKRRLAGQGTGELFF. The CDR3 nucleotides read TGTGCCAGCAGCTTAAAAAGGAGGCTAGCGGGGCAGGGCACCGGGGAGCTGTTTTTT. Combining the CDR3 with reference TRBV7-2 and TRBJ2-2 gives the whole variable domain GAGVSQSPSNKVTEKGKDVELRCDPISGHTALYWYRQSLGQGLEFLIYFQGNSAPDKSGLPSDRFSAERTGGSVSTLTIQRTQQEDSAVYLCASSLKRRLAGQGTGELFFGEGSRLTVL.

This chain uses TRBV5-1 with TRBJ1-1; D uncertain. V was trimmed by 0 bases and J by 0 bases, leaving 9 bases between them. This CDR3 comprises 15 residues. CDR1 is SGHRS, CDR2 YFSETQ, per germline. The CDR3 protein is CASSLGKGMNTEAFF. CDR3 in DNA: TGCGCCAGCAGCTTGGGCAAAGGCATGAACACTGAAGCTTTCTTT.

The chain joins TRBV6-6 to TRBJ2-7, with 11 nucleotides matching TRBD2. The CDR3 has 15 residues. Germline trimming cut 4 bases from V and 7 bases from J; bases unmatched to any gene: 9. Germline V lookup: CDR1 MNHNY, CDR2 SVGAGI (reference sequence). The CDR3 protein is CASSSDRLAGKEQYF. The CDR3 nucleotides are TGTGCCAGCAGTTCCGACCGACTAGCGGGGAAGGAGCAGTACTTC.

The chain is built from TRBV30 and TRBJ1-1; D gene ambiguous. V was clipped by 6 bases and J by 4 bases, with 12 bases between them. CDR1 GTSNPN and CDR2 SVGIG come from the germline V gene (reference sequence). The CDR3 is made up of 12 amino acids. The CDR3: CACLPGGTEAFF. DNA of the CDR3: TGTGCCTGCCTGCCGGGCGGCACTGAAGCTTTCTTT.

The chain couples TRBV12-3 or TRBV12-4 to TRBJ1-1; perhaps TRBD1 as D (5 bases). V lost 3 bases, J lost 2 bases, and 7 bases lay in between. CDR3 length: 13 residues. CDR3 sequence reads: CASSFWGNTEAFF. The CDR3 coding sequence is TGTGCCAGCAGTTTCTGGGGCAACACTGAAGCTTTCTTT.